This record covers a single TCR beta chain. Antigen unknown. This record comes from a study of lymphopenia after photon versus proton radiotherapy. Study outcomes and limitations: After lymphocyte nadir, photon-treated repertoires showed oligoclonal expansion, especially CD8+ Temra.

This CDR3 has 13 amino acids. V lost 6 bases and J 1 base, leaving 9 bases between the germline ends. The V gene's germline CDR1 is WSHSY and CDR2 SAAADI. The table came from immunoSEQ multiplex PCR; TCRdb's copy has only in-frame clones and leaves some out. The profile shows some 4,800 clones, more than 75% of them singletons. This specimen consisted of peripheral blood, obtained from a patient treated with photon-based radiotherapy. This rearrangement joins TRBV10-2 to TRBJ1-1; D uncertain. This receptor was taken from a man aged 25 to 45 with gastric cancer. The CDR3 reads CASSSQTNTEAFF. CDR3 DNA: TGCGCCAGCAGCAGTCAGACGAACACTGAAGCTTTCTTT.